Given below is one T cell receptor (beta chain) in context. In the authors' workflow: Reference gene primer amplification gave nucleated cell count estimates. TCRdb's copy holds only in-frame clones and misses some; the assay was immunoSEQ multiplex PCR. V and J calls plus clone size are reproduced from that table; the DNA served to infer D and trimming. The table lists some 220,000 clones, roughly 80% of them singletons. Seattle patients were enrolled while actively infected and followed longitudinally. The record originates from a study of blood T cell repertoires in COVID-19. Study overall: The United States, Italy and Spain supplied acute and convalescent COVID-19 samples. Sources were T cells, B-cell-depleted T cells, or PBMCs; the material itself was cDNA or gDNA.

The sequencing input was peripheral blood. The origin of this receptor is a woman between 65 and 79 years old with COVID-19, enrolled during active disease.

CDR3 coding DNA: TGTGCCAGCAGCTTAAAAGGGACAGGGGACCACGAGCAGTACTTC. This encodes CASSLKGTGDHEQYF. This sequence joins TRBV7-2 and TRBJ2-7, with 10 bases that match TRBD1. Trimming removed 2 bases from V and 5 bases from J; junction bases left unmatched: 6. The CDR3 has 15 amino acids. Germline-derived CDR1 and CDR2 are SGHTA and FQGNSA.